This T cell receptor (beta chain) emerged from a study of identical twins. TCRdb independently ran MiXCR on the 5' RACE reads; one entry per CDR3 protein. This table holds 450,000 to 600,000 distinct CDR3 sequences, about a fifth found once. About this clonotype itself: Its antigen is still unknown.

The CDR3 is 15 amino acids. V dropped 5 bases and J dropped 3 bases, with 16 bases sitting between them. Per germline, CDR1 SGHAT and CDR2 FQNNGV. Healthy Caucasian individuals made up all the donors. Study outcomes and limitations: Analyses of zero insertions could be partly confounded by invariant MAIT and iNKT cells.

The sample was also reused in another study, on yellow fever vaccine responses in identical twins.

Sequenced: CD4+ T cells sorted from blood. The chain has TRBV11-2 and TRBJ1-2, with D perhaps TRBD1 (6 bases). The sequence came from a woman aged 18-30 years in good health. The CDR3 is CASSPVGGTHYGYTF. CDR3 nucleotides: TGTGCCAGCAGCCCGGTGGGGGGGACACACTATGGCTACACCTTC.